This T cell receptor beta chain was identified during a study of CD8+CD57+ T cells in acquired aplastic anemia. Looking at the study overall: Sorted cells (CD4+ and CD8+) yielded DNA amounts that averaged roughly 3.2 ug. Study-level results: Simpson's diversity of CD8+ cells was not significantly different in patients compared with controls.

The CDR3 has 12 amino acids. From germline, CDR1 is SSHAT and CDR2 FNYEAQ (reference sequence). V was shortened by 1 base and J by 6 bases, with 6 bases between the two germline ends. For CDR3 and TCR beta VDJ profiling, genomic DNA was the template used. TCRdb reanalysed the reads using MiXCR and keeps one entry per CDR3 protein. The repertoire has roughly 260,000 distinct CDR3 sequences, 40% to 50% of them found once; the top ten carry approximately 8%. In the case of this clonotype: Its matching antigen is unknown.

It was patients with CD8+CD57+ cell expansion by flow cytometry who were chosen for sequencing. Severe acquired aplastic anemia was present in all patients. Blood came from patients not yet given any therapy. This clonotype was obtained from a human donor with aplastic anemia. Sequences were obtained from sorted CD4+, CD8+, or CD8+CD57+ T cells (not recorded which) from PBMCs. The V call is TRBV7-7, the J call TRBJ1-2; the D is unclear. In DNA, the CDR3 is TGTGCCAGCAGCTTAGACCCGGATGGCTACACCTTC. Residues: CASSLDPDGYTF.